The next 28 T cell receptor beta chains were all read from a single sample in a study of T cells after yellow fever vaccination. One entry per CDR3 protein, called by TCRdb with MiXCR from the 5' RACE reads. The sample yields 130,000 or so distinct CDR3 sequences, about 16% seen once. The sequences come from CD8+ T cells sorted from PBMCs, collected 5 days after the yellow fever booster vaccination. These receptors came from a young man who received the YFV17D yellow fever vaccine.

This chain links TRBV7-9 with TRBJ2-5; D is ambiguous. Per the germline V gene, CDR1 is SEHNR and CDR2 is FQNEAQ (reference sequence). The CDR3 covers 16 residues. V was trimmed by 4 bases and J by 9 bases, leaving 24 bases between them. The CDR3 DNA follows: TGTGCCAGCAGCTCCACCGGGCTCGACATCGCTTGGTCCCAGTACTTC. Its translation is CASSSTGLDIAWSQYF.

Only a few counts were recorded for this clonotype. One end of the junction fails to match germline, which may point to a read error. The V gene is TRBV7-7, the J gene TRBJ2-2; D remains ambiguous. Looked up from germline, CDR1 is SSHAT and CDR2 is FNYEAQ (reference sequence). CDR3 length: 13 amino acids. For the CDR3, the DNA is TGTGCTAGCAGCTTAGTTTTTTCCGGGGAGCTGTTTTTT. This encodes CASSLVFSGELFF.

The chain has TRBV9 and TRBJ2-7; either TRBD1 or TRBD2 may fit D (5 bases each). CDR1 is SGDLS and CDR2 is YYNGEE in the germline V gene. The CDR3 runs to 14 residues. The V end was cut by 1 base, the J end by 1 base, with 9 bases between. The CDR3 spells CASSVSGGSYEQYF. CDR3 bases: TGTGCCAGCAGCGTATCTGGGGGTTCCTACGAGCAGTACTTC.

The CDR3 coding sequence is TGTGCCAGCAGTTACTCGAGAGCCGGGGCCAACGTCCTGACTTTC. Encoded protein: CASSYSRAGANVLTF. The chain combines TRBV6-5 with TRBJ2-6; no firm D call. The V end was cut by 0 bases, the J end by 4 bases, with 7 bases between. The CDR3 is made up of 15 amino acids. Germline CDR1 MNHEY, CDR2 SVGAGI.

This clonotype was seen only a few times. The V and J genes are TRBV5-1 and TRBJ2-5; D gene unclear. Germline V lookup: CDR1 SGHRS, CDR2 YFSETQ. V lost 4 bases to trimming and J lost 1 base, with 26 bases between them. This CDR3 has 19 residues. The CDR3 is CASSVDGVLPPVLQETQYF. CDR3 DNA sequence: TGCGCCAGCAGCGTGGACGGCGTCCTACCCCCGGTGCTCCAAGAGACCCAGTACTTC.

This clonotype was counted a few times. This chain connects TRBV27 to TRBJ2-1, with 9 bases identical to TRBD1. Germline CDR1 and CDR2: MNHEY and SMNVEV (reference sequence). There are 15 residues in the CDR3. V lost 0 bases and J lost 12; bases outside the gene matches: 9. The CDR3 nucleotides read TGTGCCAGCAGTTTATCGACGACAGGGGGAATGAGGCAGTTCTTC. Amino acids: CASSLSTTGGMRQFF.

The sample holds many counts of this clonotype. The V and J genes are TRBV7-9 and TRBJ2-7; D ambiguous. This CDR3 is 13 amino acids long. Trimming took 5 bases from V and 3 from J, leaving 11 bases between them. The germline gives CDR1 SEHNR, CDR2 FQNEAQ (reference sequence). The CDR3 loop reads CASSHRGGYEQYF. CDR3 DNA sequence: TGTGCCAGCAGCCATAGAGGCGGCTACGAGCAGTACTTC.

The table lists this clonotype with many counts. This rearrangement joins TRBV4-2 to TRBJ2-5; D remains unclear. With 5 bases removed from V and 6 bases from J, the gap between germline ends came to 13 bases. The CDR3 spans 13 residues. Germline loops: CDR1 LGHNA, CDR2 YNFKEQ. The CDR3 DNA follows: TGTGCCAGCAGCTCGGTCCTGTCAAAGACCCAGTACTTC. This translates into CASSSVLSKTQYF.

The rearrangement links TRBV20-1 to TRBJ1-5, with TRBD1 identical over 7 bases. Unmatched junction bases numbered 6, after V lost 1 base and J lost 0 bases. Germline CDR1 and CDR2: DFQATT and SNEGSKA (reference sequence). CDR3 length equals 16 residues. The CDR3 bases are TGCAGTGCTAGAGTGGGGGGACAGTATAGCAATCAGCCCCAGCATTTT. Translating it yields CSARVGGQYSNQPQHF.

This clonotype has only a few counts. The chain carries TRBV6-5 and TRBJ1-3, with 11 bases lining up with TRBD1. CDR1 and CDR2 from the germline V gene are MNHEY and SVGAGI. This CDR3 contains 18 residues. Losses at the gene ends were 1 base for V and 0 bases for J; bases not matched to a gene: 5. For the CDR3, the DNA is TGTGCCAGCAGTTACTACTCCGGGACAGGGGGCTCTGGAAACACCATATATTTT. Protein: CASSYYSGTGGSGNTIYF.

This clonotype was seen only a few times. The germline gene is not matched at one end of the junction; a read error may be the cause. The J gene is TRBJ2-7, the V gene TRBV5-1; D is undetermined. The germline gives CDR1 SGHRS, CDR2 YFSETQ. The CDR3 has 12 residues. CDR3 coding DNA: TGCGCCAGCAGTTCAGACTCCTTCGAGCAGTACTTC. Encoded protein: CASSSDSFEQYF.

This clonotype was counted at least ten times. The V call is TRBV12-3 or TRBV12-4, the J call TRBJ2-7; TRBD1 agrees at 10 bases. There are 18 residues in the CDR3. Trimming removed 2 bases from V and 0 bases from J; junction bases left unmatched: 10. CDR3: CASSLIPGQGPSSYEQYV. The CDR3 DNA reads as TGTGCCAGCAGTTTAATCCCGGGACAGGGGCCGAGCTCCTACGAGCAGTACGTC.

The rearrangement links TRBV12-3 or TRBV12-4 to TRBJ2-3; tentatively, D is TRBD1 or TRBD2 (5 bases each). The CDR3 runs 15 residues. The V end was cut by 8 bases, the J end by 2 bases, with 17 bases between. Here the CDR3 reads CASFPSGHPTDTQYF. Written as DNA, the CDR3 is TGTGCCAGCTTCCCTTCGGGGCACCCCACAGATACGCAGTATTTT.

This clonotype has more than one count but fewer than ten. V is TRBV6-2 or TRBV6-3 and J is TRBJ2-1; D gene uncertain. V was pared by 2 bases and J by 7 bases, with 12 bases between. The CDR3 consists of 14 residues. Germline CDR1 is MNHEY and CDR2 is SVGEGT. The CDR3 reads CASSYASKINEQFF. In DNA, the CDR3 is TGTGCCAGCAGTTACGCCTCTAAGATTAATGAGCAGTTCTTC.

This rearrangement joins TRBV6-5 to TRBJ1-4; D is unresolved. Per the germline V gene, CDR1 is MNHEY and CDR2 is SVGAGI. Trimming removed 0 bases at V and 8 bases at J, with 19 bases between. This CDR3 has 17 residues. CDR3 loop: CASSYSLTRSLKEKLFF. DNA of the CDR3: TGTGCCAGCAGTTACTCTCTTACGAGGAGTCTTAAGGAAAAACTGTTTTTT.

CDR3 in DNA: TGTGCCACCATGGGCGAAAACACCATATATTTT. Amino acid sequence: CATMGENTIYF. The chain recombines TRBV10-3 with TRBJ1-3; the D is unclear. Germline lookup yields CDR1 ENHRY and CDR2 SYGVKD. Trimming stripped 10 bases from V and 6 bases from J, with 10 bases between. This CDR3 comprises 11 residues.

The table lists this clonotype with a few counts. The V gene is TRBV29-1, the J gene TRBJ2-1; TRBD1 or TRBD2 may be the D gene (6 bases each). Trimming took off 1 base at V and 12 bases at J, with 13 bases between the two ends. CDR3 length equals 12 residues. Germline V lookup: CDR1 SQVTM, CDR2 ANQGSEA. The CDR3 loop reads CSVEVSRGPQFF. In DNA, the CDR3 is TGCAGCGTTGAAGTTTCCCGGGGGCCGCAGTTCTTC.

This clonotype showed up many times. The gene calls are TRBV7-6 and TRBJ1-6, with TRBD1 matching 9 bases. CDR3 length: 17 residues. V lost 1 base and J lost 2; bases outside the gene matches: 3. Germline CDR1 and CDR2: SGHVS and FNYEAQ. The CDR3 DNA is TGTGCCAGCAGCTTAGGTACAGGGGGCACCTATAATTCACCCCTCCACTTT. Protein product: CASSLGTGGTYNSPLHF.

This rearrangement joins TRBV7-9 to TRBJ1-1; weak D call: TRBD1 (5 bases). The germline V gene encodes CDR1 SEHNR and CDR2 FQNEAQ (reference sequence). This CDR3 region has 13 residues. Trimming removed 5 bases from V and 5 bases from J, with 12 bases in between. CDR3 amino acids: CASSQGEITEAFF. DNA for the CDR3: TGTGCCAGCAGCCAAGGGGAGATAACTGAAGCTTTCTTT.

The V call is TRBV12-3 or TRBV12-4, the J call TRBJ2-3; D tentatively fits TRBD1 or TRBD2 (6 bases each). Trimming took 3 bases from V and 1 from J, leaving 14 bases between them. The CDR3 is made up of 16 amino acids. The CDR3 DNA reads TGTGCCAGCAGTTTTTTCAGGGGAGGACGCACAGATACGCAGTATTTT. Protein product: CASSFFRGGRTDTQYF.

CDR3 sequence (DNA): TGTGCCATCAGTACAGCCGGGACTAGCTTCGGGGAGCTGTTTTTT. Translated, it gives CAISTAGTSFGELFF. The rearrangement links TRBV10-3 to TRBJ2-2, with 9 bases fitting TRBD2. CDR1 and CDR2 from the germline V gene are ENHRY and SYGVKD. V shed 5 bases and J 7 bases; nucleotides not matched to a gene: 8. This CDR3 contains 15 residues.

This clonotype came up a few times. V and J are TRBV9 and TRBJ2-2, with D possibly TRBD1 on 6 matching bases. The CDR3 runs 14 residues. Germline V gene sequence: CDR1 SGDLS, CDR2 YYNGEE. V lost 0 bases and J lost 5, with 8 bases in between. CDR3 sequence: CASSVDRATGELFF. CDR3 sequence (DNA): TGTGCCAGCAGCGTAGACAGGGCAACCGGGGAGCTGTTTTTT.

V gene TRBV20-1 combines with J gene TRBJ2-1; D is perhaps TRBD2 (6 bases). The CDR3 has 16 amino acids. Germline CDR1 reads DFQATT; CDR2 reads SNEGSKA (reference sequence). The V end lost 3 bases, the J end lost 8 bases, and 23 bases lay between the germline ends. DNA for the CDR3: TGCAGTGCTAGTGGAGAGCTAGGACGGGGGATTGATGAGCAGTTCTTC. Amino acid sequence: CSASGELGRGIDEQFF.

V gene TRBV7-9 combines with J gene TRBJ2-2, with D possibly being TRBD1 (6 bases). Germline CDR1 reads SEHNR; CDR2 reads FQNEAQ (reference sequence). CDR3 size: 16 residues. V lost 4 bases and J 0 bases, leaving 12 bases between the germline ends. The CDR3 bases are TGTGCCAGCAGCTCCTTGACAGGCCCGAACACCGGGGAGCTGTTTTTT. Its protein is CASSSLTGPNTGELFF.

This clonotype was recorded a few times. Written as DNA, the CDR3 is TGCGCCAGCAGCACGTACGGACCGGTCCCCTACAATGAGCAGTTCTTC. Translation gives CASSTYGPVPYNEQFF. The V gene is TRBV4-3, the J gene TRBJ2-1; D is uncertain. This CDR3 is built from 16 residues. The V end lost 5 bases, the J end lost 2 bases, and 16 bases lay between the germline ends. Per germline, CDR1 LGHNA and CDR2 YSLEER.

The gene calls are TRBV6-2 or TRBV6-3 and TRBJ1-1; D is unresolved. This CDR3 region has 14 residues. The V end lost 4 bases, the J end lost 2 bases, and 11 bases lay between the germline ends. Germline V lookup: CDR1 MNHEY, CDR2 SVGEGT. The CDR3 here is CASSFPGGNTEAFF. The DNA of the CDR3 is TGTGCCAGCAGTTTCCCGGGCGGCAACACTGAAGCTTTCTTT.

V is TRBV4-3 and J is TRBJ2-3; 8 nucleotides agree with TRBD2. The CDR3 contains 17 residues. Germline CDR1 is LGHNA and CDR2 is YSLEER. V gave up 4 bases and J gave up 2 bases; unmatched junction bases: 11. The CDR3 here is CASSLRSPAGATDTQYF. The CDR3 DNA reads TGCGCCAGCAGCCTCCGAAGCCCAGCGGGGGCCACAGATACGCAGTATTTT.

This clonotype was picked up a small number of times. V and J are TRBV5-5 and TRBJ2-4, with unresolved D. Trimming shortened V by 1 base and J by 1 base, and 9 bases separated the two germline ends. The germline V gene encodes CDR1 SGHKS and CDR2 YYEKEE (reference sequence). The CDR3 has 15 residues. The CDR3 DNA is TGTGCCAGCAGCTTGTCCACCGTCGCCAAAAACATTCAGTACTTC. This encodes CASSLSTVAKNIQYF.